Listed below are T cell receptor beta chains from one sample, sequenced in a study of OX40 agonist ivuxolimab in advanced cancers. Sequencing was performed with immunoSEQ multiplex PCR; in TCRdb, only in-frame clones are kept and a portion is missing. The table lists about 59,000 clones, 75% to 90% of them singletons, with roughly 2% in the top ten. Sequenced here: CD4+ or CD8+ T cells sorted from blood, sampled in a trial of the OX40 agonist ivuxolimab. All receptors derive from an adult with an advanced solid tumor such as melanoma, head and neck, liver or kidney cancer. Both conserved end residues are part of each CDR3. The D gene is left open where the match is weak. Some rows mark clone size as missing; the rest say once, few, many or name a class of expanded clone.

-,-,TRBV29-1,TRBJ1-3,CSALSGSGNTIYF,TGCAGCGCCCTGTCCGGCTCTGGAAACACCATATATTTT
TRBD2,-,TRBV7-8,TRBJ2-7,CASSFTSGSSNEQYF,TGTGCCAGCAGCTTTACTAGCGGGAGTTCCAACGAGCAGTACTTC
TRBD2,-,TRBV5-1,TRBJ2-2,CASSLEGLAGAMFANTGELFF,TGCGCCAGCAGCTTGGAGGGACTAGCGGGGGCCATGTTCGCGAACACCGGGGAGCTGTTTTTT
-,-,TRBV11-2,TRBJ2-7,CASSKGLRAYEQYF,TGTGCCAGCAGCAAGGGACTGCGGGCCTACGAGCAGTACTTC
-,-,TRBV9,TRBJ1-1,CASSVWGIGEAFF,TGTGCCAGCAGCGTATGGGGGATTGGGGAAGCTTTCTTT
-,few,TRBV2,TRBJ2-7,CASSAGSLSYEQYF,TGTGCCAGCAGTGCGGGATCTCTTAGCTACGAGCAGTACTTC
-,-,TRBV5-1,TRBJ1-1,CASSLLGAMTEAFF,TGCGCCAGCAGCTTACTGGGGGCGATGACTGAAGCTTTCTTT
-,-,TRBV29-1,TRBJ1-2,CSVVGGAGYGYTF,TGCAGCGTTGTGGGGGGCGCTGGCTATGGCTACACCTTC
-,-,TRBV9,TRBJ2-3,CASSTESDTQYF,TGTGCCAGCAGCACGGAGTCAGATACGCAGTATTTT
TRBD1,-,TRBV5-1,TRBJ1-2,CASSSIQGRHTF,TGCGCCAGCAGCTCCATACAGGGGAGGCACACCTTC
TRBD2,-,TRBV5-4,TRBJ2-5,CASSSTRGAETQYF,TGTGCCAGCAGCTCGACGCGGGGGGCGGAGACCCAGTACTTC
-,once,TRBV21-1,TRBJ1-4,CASSRQVPTTNEKLFF,TGTGCCAGCAGCAGACAGGTACCGACAACTAATGAAAAACTGTTTTTT
-,-,TRBV7-3,TRBJ2-7,CASSLVGTGTEQYF,TGTGCCAGCAGCTTGGTGGGGACTGGGACCGAGCAGTACTTC
TRBD2,-,TRBV5-1,TRBJ2-7,CASSPPVAGGAGVEQYF,TGCGCCAGCAGCCCTCCGGTAGCGGGAGGGGCCGGTGTCGAGCAGTACTTC
-,once,TRBV7-2,TRBJ2-5,CASSPERETQYF,TGTGCCAGCAGCCCTGAGCGGGAGACCCAGTACTTC
-,-,TRBV5-1,TRBJ1-2,CASSLATNYGYTF,TGCGCCAGCAGCTTGGCTACTAACTATGGCTACACCTTC
-,-,TRBV10-2,TRBJ1-5,CASGRGNQPQHF,TGCGCCAGCGGCAGGGGCAATCAGCCCCAGCATTTT
TRBD2,-,TRBV5-1,TRBJ2-7,CASSPTSGSYEQYF,TGCGCCAGCAGCCCTACTAGCGGGAGTTACGAGCAGTACTTC
-,-,TRBV5-8,TRBJ2-5,CASSYGQLLQETQYF,TGTGCCAGCAGCTACGGACAGCTACTTCAAGAGACCCAGTACTTC
-,-,TRBV5-4,TRBJ2-3,CASSLSTDTQYF,TGTGCCAGCAGCTTGAGCACAGATACGCAGTATTTT
-,-,TRBV4-3,TRBJ2-2,CASSQDGRTGELFF,TGCGCCAGCAGCCAAGATGGTCGTACCGGGGAGCTGTTTTTT
-,-,TRBV4-1,TRBJ1-4,CASSQVQEEKLFF,TGCGCCAGCAGCCAGGTACAGGAGGAAAAACTGTTTTTT
-,-,TRBV4-2,TRBJ2-7,CASSRGTYEQYF,TGTGCCAGCAGCCGAGGGACCTACGAGCAGTACTTC
-,-,TRBV7-2,TRBJ2-6,CASSPRSWPGLRGANVLTF,TGTGCCAGCAGCCCCCGGTCTTGGCCGGGGCTGCGGGGGGCCAACGTCCTGACTTTC
-,-,TRBV5-5,TRBJ2-7,CASTGAAGSAYEQYF,TGTGCCAGCACGGGGGCTGCAGGTTCGGCCTACGAGCAGTACTTC
-,once,TRBV7-2,TRBJ2-3,CASSLVAGSLSTDTQYF,TGTGCCAGCAGCTTAGTGGCCGGGAGCCTAAGCACAGATACGCAGTATTTT
-,once,TRBV11-2,TRBJ1-5,CASSGRNNQPQHF,TGTGCCAGCAGCGGACGGAACAATCAGCCCCAGCATTTT
-,once,TRBV9,TRBJ2-1,CASSPGAAQRDEQFF,TGTGCCAGCAGCCCCGGGGCAGCCCAGAGGGATGAGCAGTTCTTC
TRBD1,-,TRBV5-1,TRBJ1-1,CASSTDRGHEAFF,TGCGCCAGCAGCACCGACAGGGGCCATGAAGCTTTCTTT
TRBD2,-,TRBV27,TRBJ2-5,CASSLKGLVGETQYF,TGTGCCAGCAGTTTAAAGGGACTAGTCGGGGAGACCCAGTACTTC
TRBD1,-,TRBV19,TRBJ1-2,CASIRTGALYGYTF,TGTGCCAGTATTCGGACAGGGGCCTTATATGGCTACACCTTC
-,few,TRBV7-9,TRBJ1-6,CASAVSSYNSPLHF,TGTGCCAGCGCGGTGAGCTCCTATAATTCACCCCTCCACTTT
-,-,TRBV7-9,TRBJ2-3,CASPFGDTQYF,TGTGCCAGCCCATTTGGAGATACGCAGTATTTT
-,-,TRBV7-2,TRBJ2-7,CASSSRAGEQYF,TGTGCCAGCAGCTCGAGGGCCGGCGAGCAGTACTTC
-,-,TRBV28,TRBJ2-7,CASRGITLTTYEQYF,TGTGCCAGCAGGGGGATCACACTAACTACCTACGAGCAGTACTTC
-,-,TRBV5-6,TRBJ1-2,CASSLVGQNYGYTF,TGTGCCAGCAGCTTGGTGGGTCAGAACTATGGCTACACCTTC
-,-,TRBV6-6,TRBJ2-7,CASSDRNSYEQYF,TGTGCCAGCAGTGACAGGAATTCCTACGAGCAGTACTTC
TRBD1,-,TRBV4-1,TRBJ1-3,CASSTGGPGNTIYF,TGCGCCAGCAGCACAGGGGGTCCTGGAAACACCATATATTTT
-,-,TRBV20-1,TRBJ2-7,CSGQQGYEQYF,TGCAGTGGCCAACAGGGTTACGAGCAGTACTTC
-,-,TRBV5-1,TRBJ2-3,CASSFGRGSGTDTQYF,TGCGCCAGCAGCTTTGGCCGTGGTAGCGGCACAGATACGCAGTATTTT
TRBD1,-,TRBV4-3,TRBJ2-3,CASSRTPGQGTDTQYF,TGCGCCAGCAGCCGAACCCCGGGACAGGGGACAGATACGCAGTATTTT
-,few,TRBV30,TRBJ1-1,CAWGREGTEAFF,TGTGCCTGGGGCAGGGAGGGCACTGAAGCTTTCTTT